This T cell receptor (beta chain) was recorded in a study of cytomegalovirus exposure and HLA in healthy donors. Whole-study results and caveats: Common viral pathogens were later found to be apparently linked to several of the most significant clusters.

Primers for the PCR totalled 60 Vbeta and 13 Jbeta. The table came from immunoSEQ multiplex PCR; TCRdb's copy has only in-frame clones and leaves some out. The sample contains 100,000 to 150,000 clones, roughly four fifths of which appear only once. This clone was counted between two and nine times. Its cognate antigen is unknown. This CDR3 has 18 residues. CDR1 is MGHRA, CDR2 YSYEKL, per germline. V dropped 2 bases and J dropped 6; count of bases not matched to a gene: 14. Material for sequencing was PBMCs. The origin of this receptor is a woman aged 55-69 years in good health and CMV-seropositive. This chain uses TRBV4-1 with TRBJ2-3; TRBD2 matches at 10 bases. For the CDR3, the DNA is TGCGCCAGCAGCCAACCCCCCTTAGCGGGAGGAGGGGCCGATACGCAGTATTTT. Protein sequence: CASSQPPLAGGGADTQYF.